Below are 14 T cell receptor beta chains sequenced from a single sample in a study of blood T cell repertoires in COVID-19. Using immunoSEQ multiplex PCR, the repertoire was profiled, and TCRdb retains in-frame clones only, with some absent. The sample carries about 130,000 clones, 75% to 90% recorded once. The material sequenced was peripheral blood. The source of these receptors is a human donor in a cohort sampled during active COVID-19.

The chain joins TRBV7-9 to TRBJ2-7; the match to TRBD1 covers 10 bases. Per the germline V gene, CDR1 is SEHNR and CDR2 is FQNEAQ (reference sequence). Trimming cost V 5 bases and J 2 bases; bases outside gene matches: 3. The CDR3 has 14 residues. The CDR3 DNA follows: TGTGCCAGCAGCCGGACAGGGGGAGCCTACGAGCAGTACTTC. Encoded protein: CASSRTGGAYEQYF. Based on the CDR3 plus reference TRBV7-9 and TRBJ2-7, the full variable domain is DTGVSQNPRHKITKRGQNVTFRCDPISEHNRLYWYRQTLGQGPEFLTYFQNEAQLEKSRLLSDRFSAERPKGSFSTLEIQRTEQGDSAMYLCASSRTGGAYEQYFGPGTRLTVT.

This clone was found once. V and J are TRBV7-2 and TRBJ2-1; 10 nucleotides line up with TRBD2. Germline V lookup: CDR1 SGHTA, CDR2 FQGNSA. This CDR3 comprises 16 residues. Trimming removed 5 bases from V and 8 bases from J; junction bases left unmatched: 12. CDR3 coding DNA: TGTGCCAGCAGCCCCTGGGAAAGCGGGGGGGCTTATGAGCAGTTCTTC. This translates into CASSPWESGGAYEQFF.

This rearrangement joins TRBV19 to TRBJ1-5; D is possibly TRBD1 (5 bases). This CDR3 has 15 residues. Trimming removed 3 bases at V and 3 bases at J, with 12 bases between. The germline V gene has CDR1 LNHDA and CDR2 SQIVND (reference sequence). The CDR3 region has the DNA TGTGCCAGTAGTATGGAGGGGCGGGACAATCAGCCCCAGCATTTT. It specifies CASSMEGRDNQPQHF. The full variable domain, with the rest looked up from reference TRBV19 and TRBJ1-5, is DGGITQSPKYLFRKEGQNVTLSCEQNLNHDAMYWYRQDPGQGLRLIYYSQIVNDFQKGDIAEGYSVSREKKESFPLTVTSAQKNPTAFYLCASSMEGRDNQPQHFGDGTRLSIL.

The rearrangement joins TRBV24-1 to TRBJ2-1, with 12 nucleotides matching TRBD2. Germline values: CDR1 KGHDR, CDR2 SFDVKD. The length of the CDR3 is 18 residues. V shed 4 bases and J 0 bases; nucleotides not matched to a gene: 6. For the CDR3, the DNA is TGTGCCACCAGTGACCGGGTGACTAGCGGGGGCTCCTACAATGAGCAGTTCTTC. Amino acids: CATSDRVTSGGSYNEQFF.

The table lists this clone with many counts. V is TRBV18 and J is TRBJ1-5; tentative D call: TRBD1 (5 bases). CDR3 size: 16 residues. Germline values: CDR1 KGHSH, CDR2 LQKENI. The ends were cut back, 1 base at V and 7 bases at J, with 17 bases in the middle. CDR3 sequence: CASSPRDTGRGQPQHF. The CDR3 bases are TGTGCCAGCTCACCACGGGATACAGGAAGGGGACAGCCCCAGCATTTT.

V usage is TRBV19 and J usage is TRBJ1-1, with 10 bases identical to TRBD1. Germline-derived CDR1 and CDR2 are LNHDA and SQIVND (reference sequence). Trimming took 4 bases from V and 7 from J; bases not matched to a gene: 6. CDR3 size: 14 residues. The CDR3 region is CASSRLDRGLEAFF. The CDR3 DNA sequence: TGTGCCAGTAGTAGACTTGACAGGGGGCTTGAAGCTTTCTTT.

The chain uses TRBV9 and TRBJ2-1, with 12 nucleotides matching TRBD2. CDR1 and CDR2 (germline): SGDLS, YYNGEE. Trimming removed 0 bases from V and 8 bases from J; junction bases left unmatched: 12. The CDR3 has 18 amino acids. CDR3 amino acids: CASSVAPSGGAPDHEQFF. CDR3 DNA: TGTGCCAGCAGCGTAGCTCCTAGCGGGGGGGCCCCCGACCATGAGCAGTTCTTC.

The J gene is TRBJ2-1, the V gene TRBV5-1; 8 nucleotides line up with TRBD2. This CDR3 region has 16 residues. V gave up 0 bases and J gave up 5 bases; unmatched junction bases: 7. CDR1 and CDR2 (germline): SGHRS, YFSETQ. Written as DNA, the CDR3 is TGCGCCAGCAGCTTGGCCCCGGGACTAGGGGACAATGAGCAGTTCTTC. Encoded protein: CASSLAPGLGDNEQFF.

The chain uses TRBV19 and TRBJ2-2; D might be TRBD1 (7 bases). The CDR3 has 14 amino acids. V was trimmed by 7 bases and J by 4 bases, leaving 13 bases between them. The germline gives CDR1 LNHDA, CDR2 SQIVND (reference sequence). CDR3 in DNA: TGTGCCAGTATTGACCAGGGGGGCACCGGGGAGCTGTTTTTT. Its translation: CASIDQGGTGELFF.

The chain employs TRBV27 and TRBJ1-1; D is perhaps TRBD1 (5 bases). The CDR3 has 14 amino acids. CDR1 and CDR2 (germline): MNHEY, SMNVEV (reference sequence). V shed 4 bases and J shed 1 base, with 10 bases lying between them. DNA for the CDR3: TGTGCCAGCAGTTACGGGGGTTCGAACACTGAAGCTTTCTTT. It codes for CASSYGGSNTEAFF.

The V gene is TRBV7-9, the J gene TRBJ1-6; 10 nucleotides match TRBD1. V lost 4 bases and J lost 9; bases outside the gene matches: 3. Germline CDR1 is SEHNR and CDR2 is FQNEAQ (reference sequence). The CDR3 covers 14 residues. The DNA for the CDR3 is TGTGCCAGCAGCTCCGGGACAGGGGCTTCACCCCTCCACTTT. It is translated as CASSSGTGASPLHF.

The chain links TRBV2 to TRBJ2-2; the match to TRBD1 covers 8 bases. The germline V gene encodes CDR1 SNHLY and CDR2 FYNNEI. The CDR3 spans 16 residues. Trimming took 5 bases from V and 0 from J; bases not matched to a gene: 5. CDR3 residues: CASSPTGAPNTGELFF. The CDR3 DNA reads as TGTGCCAGCAGTCCGACAGGGGCTCCGAACACCGGGGAGCTGTTTTTT.

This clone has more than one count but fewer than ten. Written as DNA, the CDR3 is TGTGTCCCTGGAGGGTGGAATGAAGCTTTCTTT. Translating gives CVPGGWNEAFF. This chain connects TRBV6-5 to TRBJ1-1; D call uncertain. The germline V gene encodes CDR1 MNHEY and CDR2 SVGAGI. CDR3 length: 11 residues.

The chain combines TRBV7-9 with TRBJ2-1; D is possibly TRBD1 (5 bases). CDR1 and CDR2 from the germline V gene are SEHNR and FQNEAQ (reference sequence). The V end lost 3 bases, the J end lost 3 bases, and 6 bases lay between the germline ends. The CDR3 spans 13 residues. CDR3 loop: CASSFTGYNEQFF. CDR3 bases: TGTGCCAGCAGCTTTACAGGCTACAATGAGCAGTTCTTC.